What follows is one T cell receptor (beta chain) and its context. CDR3 size: 14 residues. V was pared by 1 base and J by 6 bases, with 2 bases of the junction left unmatched. Per the germline V gene, CDR1 is MNHEY and CDR2 is SVGAGI. Participants came from 24 US areas, aged roughly 18 to 95 years. Cohort allocation depended upon clinical history that participants reported. This entry comes from a study of blood T cell repertoires in COVID-19. Study-level information: The United States, Italy and Spain provided the acute and convalescent COVID-19 samples.

Per the study methods: Scientists estimated how many nucleated cells there were by amplifying reference gene primers. Sequencing was performed with immunoSEQ multiplex PCR; in TCRdb, only in-frame clones are kept and a portion is missing. For V, J and clone size, that table is used; D and trimming come from the DNA. The sample holds 200,000 to 250,000 clones, around 87% seen once. The material sequenced was PBMCs or T cells enriched from blood (not recorded which). The chain links TRBV6-5 to TRBJ1-5; 8 bases align to TRBD1. The clonotype was recovered from a man aged 30-40 years in a cohort exposed to, infected with or recovered from COVID-19 (not recorded which). The CDR3 sequence: CASSYWQGAQPQHF. DNA for the CDR3: TGTGCCAGCAGTTACTGGCAGGGGGCTCAGCCCCAGCATTTT.